These T cell receptor beta chains were read from a single sample in a study of cytomegalovirus exposure and HLA in healthy donors. Sequenced by immunoSEQ multiplex PCR; TCRdb stores in-frame clones only, minus some. The repertoire consists of 100,000 or so clones, with over 75% occurring once and the leading ten covering roughly 5.1%. The sequenced sample was PBMCs. The receptors shown here come from a man aged 40-55 years in good health and CMV-seropositive. CDR3s leave out the opening cysteine and the closing phenylalanine or tryptophan. Each record gives: V gene, CDR3 protein.

V: TRBV5-5
CDR3: ASSYQGGDQPQH

V: TRBV19
CDR3: ASTKRTSGAYEQY

V: TRBV18
CDR3: ASSPRDNRRAF

V: TRBV4-1
CDR3: ASSQVFNPQETQY

V: TRBV30
CDR3: AWSEGIRGPLH

V: TRBV28
CDR3: ASSPGQARPQH

V: TRBV7-2
CDR3: ASSLGAGGGTGELF

V: TRBV29-1
CDR3: SVEGAGGYEQY

V: TRBV20-1
CDR3: SAISEEKLF

V: TRBV7-9
CDR3: ASSAGRVGHRTDTQY

V: TRBV5-1
CDR3: ASKRGNEQY

V: TRBV9
CDR3: ASSVAGQGAVFTEAF

V: TRBV6-1
CDR3: ASSHEGTGAYEQY

V: TRBV7-2
CDR3: ASSLAGKAF

V: TRBV5-1
CDR3: ASSMSGTSDADTQY

V: TRBV7-9
CDR3: ASARYTNQETQY

V: TRBV15
CDR3: ATSRPHSTGELF

V: TRBV30
CDR3: AAGQGKGQPQH

V: TRBV29-1
CDR3: SAPDGYTQETQY

V: TRBV6-6
CDR3: ASSTFRGLNIEAF

V: TRBV19
CDR3: ASRNTGGPGANVLT

V: TRBV18
CDR3: ASSLDRNSPLH

V: TRBV7-9
CDR3: ASSLAANYGYT

V: TRBV5-1
CDR3: ASSGSGSADTQY

V: TRBV10-2
CDR3: ASSESGGGGGYT

V: TRBV9
CDR3: ASSPGHGNSPLH

V: TRBV2
CDR3: ASRGLPQETQY

V: TRBV5-1
CDR3: ASSSISGSYEQY

V: TRBV25-1
CDR3: ASSESGYYGYT

V: TRBV30
CDR3: AWTGDSNQPQH

V: TRBV4-1
CDR3: ASSLGEKLF

V: TRBV7-8
CDR3: ASSYGGAGIQY

V: TRBV7-9
CDR3: ASSSLAGADTQY

V: TRBV19
CDR3: ASSIWTSGNYNEQF

V: TRBV28
CDR3: ASSLAGGGTYEQY

V: TRBV5-1
CDR3: ASSQPPGTGAYEQY

V: TRBV5-1
CDR3: ASSPDRGTEKLF

V: TRBV7-8
CDR3: ASSVRDRTEKLF

V: TRBV5-1
CDR3: ASSLAGGHRNTIY

V: TRBV2
CDR3: ASSRTANTEAF

V: TRBV28
CDR3: ASSPTGGIYEQY

V: TRBV2
CDR3: ASSDRASFSGANVLT

V: TRBV7-9
CDR3: ASSLYYEQY

V: TRBV9
CDR3: ASSLTGGDEKLF

V: TRBV27
CDR3: ASSPSDRGGNTQY

V: TRBV5-1
CDR3: ASSLTGPYNEQF

V: TRBV9
CDR3: ASSVADSYQPQH

V: TRBV27
CDR3: ASSSRGQETQY